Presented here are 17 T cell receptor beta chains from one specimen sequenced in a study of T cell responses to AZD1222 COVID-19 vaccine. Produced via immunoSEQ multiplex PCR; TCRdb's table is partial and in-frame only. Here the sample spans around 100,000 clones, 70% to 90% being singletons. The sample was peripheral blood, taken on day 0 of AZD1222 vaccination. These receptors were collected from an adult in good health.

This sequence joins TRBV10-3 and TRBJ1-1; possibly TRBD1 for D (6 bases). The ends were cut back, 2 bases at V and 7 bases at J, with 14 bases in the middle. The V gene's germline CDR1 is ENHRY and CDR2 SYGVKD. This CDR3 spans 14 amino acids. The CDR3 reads CAISEQGRISEAFF. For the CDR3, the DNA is TGTGCCATCAGTGAGCAGGGGCGGATAAGTGAAGCTTTCTTT.

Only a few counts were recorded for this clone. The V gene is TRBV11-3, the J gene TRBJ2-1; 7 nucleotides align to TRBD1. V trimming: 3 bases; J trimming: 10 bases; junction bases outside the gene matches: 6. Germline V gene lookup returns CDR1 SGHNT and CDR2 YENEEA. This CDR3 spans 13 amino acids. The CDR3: CASSFSSGGEQFF. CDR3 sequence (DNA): TGTGCCAGCAGCTTCAGCTCAGGGGGAGAGCAGTTCTTC.

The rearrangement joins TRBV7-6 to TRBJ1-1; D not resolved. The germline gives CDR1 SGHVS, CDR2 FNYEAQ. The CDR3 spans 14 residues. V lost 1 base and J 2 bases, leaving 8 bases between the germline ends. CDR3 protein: CASSLDSPNTEAFF. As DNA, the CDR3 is TGTGCCAGCAGCTTAGACTCTCCCAACACTGAAGCTTTCTTT.

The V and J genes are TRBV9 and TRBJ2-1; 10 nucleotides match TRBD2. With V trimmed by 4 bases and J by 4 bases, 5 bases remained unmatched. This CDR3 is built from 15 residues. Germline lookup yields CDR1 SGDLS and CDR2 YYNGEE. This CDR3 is CASSFSGRPYNEQFF. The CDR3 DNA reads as TGTGCCAGCAGCTTTAGCGGGAGGCCTTACAATGAGCAGTTCTTC.

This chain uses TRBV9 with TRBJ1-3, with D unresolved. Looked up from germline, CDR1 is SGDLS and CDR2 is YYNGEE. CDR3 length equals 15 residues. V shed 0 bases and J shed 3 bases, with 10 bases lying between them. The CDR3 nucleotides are TGTGCCAGCAGCGTAGCTCCGACGGATGGAAACACCATATATTTT. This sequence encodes CASSVAPTDGNTIYF. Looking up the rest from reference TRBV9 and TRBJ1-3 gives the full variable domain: DSGVTQTPKHLITATGQRVTLRCSPRSGDLSVYWYQQSLDQGLQFLIQYYNGEERAKGNILERFSAQQFPDLHSELNLSSLELGDSALYFCASSVAPTDGNTIYFGEGSWLTVV.

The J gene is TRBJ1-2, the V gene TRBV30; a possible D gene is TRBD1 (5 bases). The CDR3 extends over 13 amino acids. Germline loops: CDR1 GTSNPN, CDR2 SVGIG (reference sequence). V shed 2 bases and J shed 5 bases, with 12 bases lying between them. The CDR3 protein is CAWSPDRPYGYTF. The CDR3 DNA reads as TGTGCCTGGAGTCCCGACAGACCTTATGGCTACACCTTC.

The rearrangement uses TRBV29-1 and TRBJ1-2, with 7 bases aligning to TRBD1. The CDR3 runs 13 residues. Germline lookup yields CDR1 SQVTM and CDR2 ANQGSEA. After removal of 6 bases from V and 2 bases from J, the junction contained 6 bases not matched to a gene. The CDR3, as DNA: TGCAGCGTACAGACAGGGAGCAACTATGGCTACACCTTC. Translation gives CSVQTGSNYGYTF.

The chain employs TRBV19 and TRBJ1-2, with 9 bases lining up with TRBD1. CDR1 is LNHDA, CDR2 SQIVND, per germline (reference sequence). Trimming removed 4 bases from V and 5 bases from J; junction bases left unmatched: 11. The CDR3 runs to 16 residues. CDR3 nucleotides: TGTGCCAGTAGTACCACAAACGGACAGGGGATTTATGGCTACACCTTC. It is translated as CASSTTNGQGIYGYTF.

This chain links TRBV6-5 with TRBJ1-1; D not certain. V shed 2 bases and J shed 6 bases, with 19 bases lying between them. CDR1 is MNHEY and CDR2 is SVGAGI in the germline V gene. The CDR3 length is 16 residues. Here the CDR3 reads CASSYTSYTASAEAFF. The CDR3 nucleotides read TGTGCCAGCAGTTACACAAGCTACACGGCGTCCGCTGAAGCTTTCTTT.

The CDR3 reads CASSPGQGTYGYTF. CDR3 bases: TGTGCCAGCAGCCCGGGACAGGGGACCTATGGCTACACCTTC. The chain uses TRBV11-1 and TRBJ1-2, with 10 bases lining up with TRBD1. The germline V gene has CDR1 SGHAT and CDR2 FQDESV (reference sequence). CDR3 length equals 14 residues. J was trimmed by 4 bases and V by 5 bases; bases with no gene match: 4.

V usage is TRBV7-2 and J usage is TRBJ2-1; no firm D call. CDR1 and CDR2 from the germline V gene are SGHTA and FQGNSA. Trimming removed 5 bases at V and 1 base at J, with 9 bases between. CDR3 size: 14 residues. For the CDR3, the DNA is TGTGCCAGCAGCCCCGGTCGGTCCTACAATGAGCAGTTCTTC. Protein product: CASSPGRSYNEQFF.

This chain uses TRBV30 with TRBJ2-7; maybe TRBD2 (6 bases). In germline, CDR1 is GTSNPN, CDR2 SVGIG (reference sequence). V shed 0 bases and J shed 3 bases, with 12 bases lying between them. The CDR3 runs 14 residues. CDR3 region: CAWSVLFGGYEQYF. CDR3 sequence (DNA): TGTGCCTGGAGTGTACTTTTCGGGGGCTACGAGCAGTACTTC.

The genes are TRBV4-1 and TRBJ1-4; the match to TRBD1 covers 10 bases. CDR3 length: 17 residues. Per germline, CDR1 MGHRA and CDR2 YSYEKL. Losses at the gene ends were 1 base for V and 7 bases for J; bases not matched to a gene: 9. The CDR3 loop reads CASSQGTGGRGGEKLFF. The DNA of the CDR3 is TGCGCCAGCAGCCAAGGGACAGGGGGTAGAGGAGGTGAAAAACTGTTTTTT.

CDR3 coding DNA: TGTGCCAGCAGTCGGGGCCGGGGACCGAGGATTCAAGAGACCCAGTACTTC. This encodes CASSRGRGPRIQETQYF. This chain joins TRBV6-2 or TRBV6-3 and TRBJ2-5; D is perhaps TRBD1 or TRBD2 (5 bases each). V lost 5 bases and J 2 bases, leaving 21 bases between the germline ends. Germline CDR1 reads MNHEY; CDR2 reads SVGEGT. The CDR3 is made up of 17 amino acids.

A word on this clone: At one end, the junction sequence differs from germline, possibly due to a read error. CDR3: CASSIDTSGSFEQYF. The CDR3 coding sequence is TGTGCCAGTAGTATAGATACTAGCGGATCCTTCGAGCAGTACTTC. This chain connects TRBV19 to TRBJ2-7; the match to TRBD2 covers 8 bases. The CDR3 consists of 15 residues. Germline assignment: CDR1 LNHDA and CDR2 SQIVND (reference sequence).

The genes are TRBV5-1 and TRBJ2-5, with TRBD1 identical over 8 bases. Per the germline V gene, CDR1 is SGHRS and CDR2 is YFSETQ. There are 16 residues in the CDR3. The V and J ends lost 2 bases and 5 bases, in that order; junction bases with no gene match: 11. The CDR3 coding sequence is TGCGCCAGCAGCTTATCGACAGGGGACTTTTACGAGACCCAGTACTTC. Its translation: CASSLSTGDFYETQYF.

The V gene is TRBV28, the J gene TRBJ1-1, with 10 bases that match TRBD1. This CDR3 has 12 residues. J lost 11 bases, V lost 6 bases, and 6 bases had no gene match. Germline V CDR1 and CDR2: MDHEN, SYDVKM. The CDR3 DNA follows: TGTGCCAGCAGGGCCGGGACAGGGGACGCTTTCTTT. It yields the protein CASRAGTGDAFF.